These T cell receptor beta chains were read from a single sample in a study of cytomegalovirus exposure and HLA in healthy donors. Sequencing was performed with immunoSEQ multiplex PCR; in TCRdb, only in-frame clones are kept and a portion is missing. The repertoire holds more than 150,000 clones, with 80% to 85% as singletons. The sample taken for sequencing was PBMCs. Every receptor here comes from a man in his forties or fifties in good health and CMV-seronegative. The CDR3 runs from the conserved cysteine through the conserved F or W. The D gene is left open where the match is weak.

V gene,D gene,CDR3 protein
TRBV5-1,-,CASSPPVGSGANVLTF
TRBV30,-,CAWTKTGNTIYF
TRBV30,-,CAWRGGVGRVYTF
TRBV7-2,-,CASSLDRSAEKLFF
TRBV7-9,TRBD2,CAIRGVGDTPDTQYF
TRBV19,-,CASSMPRGALNEKLFF
TRBV9,-,CASSPWTDSYGYTF
TRBV29-1,-,CSVEGGRGTEAFF
TRBV10-3,TRBD1,CAISDRGRSDEQYF
TRBV4-3,TRBD2,CASSQESWVAGGNTDTQYF
TRBV2,TRBD1,CASSYGQGAPRETQYF
TRBV7-3,-,CASSLQTNTGELFF
TRBV2,-,CASGGGTDTQYF
TRBV5-8,TRBD1,CASSQMTGHEKLFF
TRBV28,TRBD2,CASRALAGGLNEQFF
TRBV27,-,CASSLGPSYEQYF
TRBV7-2,TRBD1,CASSSGQGDQPQHF
TRBV29-1,-,CSVGGATPAPYEQYF
TRBV6-1,-,CASSEPGIPVYEQYF
TRBV30,TRBD2,CAWSGLAGGYNEQFF
TRBV10-3,TRBD2,CAISMTSGGSDTQYF
TRBV7-7,TRBD1,CASSLQPGGIPNEQFF
TRBV7-2,-,CASSQNNDGYTF
TRBV7-2,-,CASSSRGTSAEAFF
TRBV6-5,-,CASIPSPRNTEAFF
TRBV28,TRBD2,CASNSPSGSGEQYF
TRBV6-5,-,CASSYGGSTEAFF
TRBV19,-,CASSYVGGAPLHF
TRBV9,TRBD2,CASSQSLGGSETQYF
TRBV19,-,CASSGLSTGANVLTF
TRBV27,-,CASSYRSPNEKLFF
TRBV7-2,-,CASSFQGTRSGNTIYF
TRBV5-1,-,CASSLERAGNTIYF
TRBV7-2,-,CASSPRPSLVKETQYF
TRBV6-1,TRBD2,CASRTTSGGTDTQYF
TRBV11-1,TRBD1,CASSSGLGQNPYEQYF